A single sample gave rise to the 7 T cell receptor beta chains below, sequenced in a study of cytomegalovirus exposure and HLA in healthy donors. Produced via immunoSEQ multiplex PCR; TCRdb's table is partial and in-frame only. Here the sample spans 150,000 to 160,000 clones, roughly 84% being singletons. Sequenced sample: PBMCs. The origin of the receptors is a human donor in good health.

V gene TRBV27 combines with J gene TRBJ2-7, with D possibly TRBD1 on 5 matching bases. Germline CDR1 and CDR2: MNHEY and SMNVEV (reference sequence). The CDR3 spans 13 residues. V lost 4 bases to trimming and J lost 0 bases, with 7 bases between them. CDR3 in amino acids: CASSYGHSYEQYF. The DNA of the CDR3 is TGTGCCAGCAGTTACGGACACTCCTACGAGCAGTACTTC.

V is TRBV5-1 and J is TRBJ2-3; TRBD1 agrees at 12 bases. This CDR3 is 14 amino acids long. V gave up 7 bases and J gave up 5 bases; unmatched junction bases: 5. CDR1 is SGHRS and CDR2 is YFSETQ in the germline V gene. This chain's CDR3 is CASRDRGREDTQYF. The CDR3 DNA reads TGCGCCAGCCGGGACAGGGGGCGAGAAGATACGCAGTATTTT.

The chain combines TRBV5-1 with TRBJ2-2; no clear D. The germline V gene has CDR1 SGHRS and CDR2 YFSETQ. The CDR3 contains 15 residues. V was clipped by 9 bases and J by 0 bases, with 15 bases between them. The CDR3 region is CATSRSTTNTGELFF. CDR3 DNA sequence: TGCGCCACCTCTCGGAGCACGACGAACACCGGGGAGCTGTTTTTT.

The rearrangement links TRBV15 to TRBJ1-5, with TRBD1 matching 7 bases. CDR3 length equals 17 residues. Germline CDR1 and CDR2: LNHNV and YYDKDF (reference sequence). Trimming at V came to 0 bases and at J to 3 bases, leaving 8 bases not matched to a gene. CDR3 protein: CATSRDPRDSSNQPQHF. The CDR3 DNA follows: TGTGCCACCAGCAGAGACCCCAGGGACAGCTCCAATCAGCCCCAGCATTTT.

CDR3 protein: CASSLLAGEQFF. CDR3 bases: TGTGCCAGCAGCCTACTAGCGGGCGAGCAGTTCTTC. This chain joins TRBV6-5 and TRBJ2-1, with 9 positions matching TRBD2. CDR1 is MNHEY, CDR2 SVGAGI, per germline. The CDR3 loop spans 12 amino acids. J lost 10 bases, V lost 6 bases, and 4 bases had no gene match.

The J gene is TRBJ2-3, the V gene TRBV11-1; 8 nucleotides line up with TRBD2. Germline CDR1 SGHAT, CDR2 FQDESV (reference sequence). V shed 1 base, J shed 9 bases, and the junction held 0 bases outside the gene matches. The CDR3 is 12 residues long. The CDR3 sequence is CASSLERGTQYF. The DNA of the CDR3 is TGTGCCAGCAGCTTAGAGCGGGGGACGCAGTATTTT.

V and J are TRBV5-1 and TRBJ2-1; D call uncertain. The length of the CDR3 is 13 residues. The ends were cut back, 5 bases at V and 6 bases at J, with 12 bases in the middle. Germline V gene lookup returns CDR1 SGHRS and CDR2 YFSETQ. The DNA of the CDR3 is TGCGCCAGCAGTAAATTCCTAGGCAATGAGCAGTTCTTC. Translation: CASSKFLGNEQFF.